This T cell receptor (beta chain) originates from a study of monozygotic twins with inflammatory bowel disease. Amplification used two nested PCRs: 16 cycles, then 8 to 10 cycles, on TCRalpha/TCRbeta cDNA. TCRdb re-called the 5' RACE reads, yielding one record per CDR3 amino acid sequence without DNA. In all, the sample yields some 100,000 distinct CDR3 sequences. CDR3 size: 14 residues. In germline, CDR1 is SGHNT, CDR2 YENEEA. Sequenced input: blood. The source of this sequence is a human donor with ulcerative colitis or Crohn's disease, or a healthy co-twin of an affected twin (not recorded which). The rearrangement links TRBV11-3 to TRBJ1-2; the D gene TCRdb calls, TRBD1, cannot be checked with no DNA. The CDR3 reads CASSPRAGAYGYTF.